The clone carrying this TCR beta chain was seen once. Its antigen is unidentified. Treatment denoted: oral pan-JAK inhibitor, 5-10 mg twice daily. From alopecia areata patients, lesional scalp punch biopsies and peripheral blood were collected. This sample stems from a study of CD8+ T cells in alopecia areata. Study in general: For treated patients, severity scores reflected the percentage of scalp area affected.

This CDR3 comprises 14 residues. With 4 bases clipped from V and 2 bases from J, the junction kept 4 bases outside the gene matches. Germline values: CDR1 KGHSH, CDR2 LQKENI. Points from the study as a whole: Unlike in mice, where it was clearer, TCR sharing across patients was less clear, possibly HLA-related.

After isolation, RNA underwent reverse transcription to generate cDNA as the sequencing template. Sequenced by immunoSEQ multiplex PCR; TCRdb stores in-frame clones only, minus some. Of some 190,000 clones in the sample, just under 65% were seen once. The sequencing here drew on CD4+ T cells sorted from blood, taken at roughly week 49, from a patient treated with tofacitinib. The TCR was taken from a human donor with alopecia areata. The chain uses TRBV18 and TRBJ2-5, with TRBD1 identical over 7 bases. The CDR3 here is CASSQHRGQETQYF. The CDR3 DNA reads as TGTGCCAGCTCACAGCACAGGGGACAAGAGACCCAGTACTTC.